The 28 T cell receptor beta chains listed next were all sequenced from one sample in a study of tumor and adjacent non-tumor tissue in lung cancer. Three rounds of nested PCR, following a modified ARM-PCR protocol, produced the TCRbeta library. MiXCR, applied by TCRdb to the multiplex PCR reads, yields one record per CDR3 protein. The sample carries some 80,000 distinct CDR3 sequences, around 76% recorded once. No cell sorting was done before RNA was extracted from the tissue. This non-tumor lung sample came from over 3 cm beyond the tumor edge. The sequenced sample consisted of distant non-tumor lung tissue. These receptors were collected from a woman between 50 and 59 years old with non-small cell lung cancer.

Details on this clonotype: At one boundary the junction diverges from the germline segment, which might be a read error. The rearrangement joins TRBV11-2 to TRBJ2-1; no firm D call. Germline V gene lookup returns CDR1 SGHAT and CDR2 FQNNGV. The CDR3 is made up of 13 amino acids. Written as DNA, the CDR3 is TGTGCCAGGTGCTTAGAGGCAGGCGGCGAGCAGTTGTTC. It encodes CARCLEAGGEQLF.

The genes are TRBV4-1 and TRBJ2-1, with 9 nucleotides matching TRBD2. The DNA end favors TRBJ2-7, so the J call may be wrong. The CDR3 runs to 19 residues. CDR1 and CDR2 from the germline V gene are MGHRA and YSYEKL. CDR3: CASSHPGLAGGPSYNEQYF. Here the CDR3 DNA reads TGCGCCAGCAGCCACCCGGGACTAGCTGGGGGACCCTCCTACAATGAGCAGTACTTC.

On this clonotype: A much larger clone lies a single base off, so this may be a read error. The CDR3 spells CASSKSSGSSYNEQSF. Here the CDR3 DNA reads TGTGCCAGCAGCAAATCTAGCGGAAGCTCCTACAATGAGCAGTCCTTC. J is TRBJ2-1 and V is TRBV21-1; TRBD2 was called by the table and not checked on the DNA. TRBV21-1 is labeled a pseudogene. This CDR3 region has 16 residues.

For this clonotype: Because the CDR3 is missing its conserved closing phenylalanine or tryptophan, this is likely a read error. The chain uses TRBV29-1 and TRBJ2-5; D is unclear. V was trimmed by 0 bases and J by 4 bases, leaving 18 bases between them. This CDR3 region has 16 residues. The V gene's germline CDR1 is SQVTM and CDR2 ANQGSEA. Here the CDR3 DNA reads TGCAGCGTTGAAGATCCGAGACATGCGCCACTAGAGACCCAGTACTAC. Its translation: CSVEDPRHAPLETQYY.

About this clonotype: This likely comes from a read error, as the CDR3 has no conserved phenylalanine or tryptophan at its end. The DNA is left out, because the CDR3 cannot be placed on it with certainty; the CDR3 is given as TCRdb lists it. This sequence joins TRBV12-3 or TRBV12-4 and TRBJ1-4. 14 amino acids form the CDR3, both terminal residues included. Here the CDR3 reads CASSFGSQMKNCFL.

This clonotype was counted once. A much larger clonotype is one base distant, so this may be a read error. The chain uses TRBV20-1 and TRBJ2-7, with no clear D. Germline V gene sequence: CDR1 DFQATT, CDR2 SNEGSKA (reference sequence). The CDR3 has 14 amino acids. CDR3 amino acids: CSASDENLSYGQYF. CDR3 nucleotides: TGCAGTGCTAGCGATGAGAATCTCTCCTACGGGCAGTACTTC.

Notes on this clonotype: The CDR3 does not end in the conserved phenylalanine or tryptophan, so this is likely a read error. The limits of the CDR3 on the DNA are not certain, so only TCRdb's listed CDR3 is given. The rearrangement links TRBV6-5 to TRBJ2-1; the D call of TRBD2 is as the table states it, not checked on the DNA. The V gene's germline CDR1 is MNHEY and CDR2 SVGAGI. The length of the CDR3 is 16 amino acids, counting both ends. The CDR3 protein is CASSARLAGLNNELFL.

The genes are TRBV6-2 or TRBV6-3 and TRBJ2-2, with D hard to call. The CDR3 extends over 12 amino acids. The germline gives CDR1 MNHEY, CDR2 SVGEGT. Trimming shortened V by 7 bases and J by 5 bases, and 8 bases separated the two germline ends. CDR3 protein: CASNPETGELFF. The DNA for the CDR3 is TGTGCCAGCAATCCAGAGACCGGGGAGCTGTTTTTT.

With respect to this clonotype: Here the CDR3 omits its conserved ending phenylalanine or tryptophan, so a read error is the likely source. The V call is TRBV4-1, the J call TRBJ1-5; possibly TRBD1 for D (5 bases). CDR3 length equals 16 residues. Germline CDR1 MGHRA, CDR2 YSYEKL. The DNA for the CDR3 is TGCGTCAGCAGCCAAATACGGGGGTATAGCAATCAGCCCCAGCATTAT. Translating gives CVSSQIRGYSNQPQHY.

Remarks on this clonotype: Relative to the germline gene, one junction end is altered; a read error may explain this. The chain joins TRBV6-5 to TRBJ2-1; the match to TRBD1 covers 9 bases. Germline assignment: CDR1 MNHEY and CDR2 SVGAGI. The CDR3 is made up of 16 amino acids. CDR3 bases: TGTGCCAGCAGTTACTCGCGGACAGGGGATTACAATGAGCGGTTCTTC. Its translation: CASSYSRTGDYNERFF.

About this clonotype itself: One end of the junction is discordant with germline, which a read error may explain. The chain is built from TRBV11-2 and TRBJ1-5; D call uncertain. CDR1 and CDR2 (germline): SGHAT, FQNNGV. The CDR3 is 16 residues long. The CDR3 here is CASSPRVAYSNRPQHF. DNA for the CDR3: TGTGCCAGCAGCCCCAGAGTTGCTTATAGCAATCGGCCCCAGCATTTT. Filled out from reference TRBV11-2 and TRBJ1-5, the complete variable domain reads EAGVAQSPRYKIIEKRQSVAFWCNPISGHATLYWYQQILGQGPKLLIQFQNNGVVDDSQLPKDRFSAERLKGVDSTLKIQPAKLEDSAVYLCASSPRVAYSNRPQHFGDGTRLSIL.

The sample holds a few counts of this clonotype. A much larger clone lies a single base off, so this may be a read error. This chain joins TRBV28 and TRBJ2-6, with 11 bases lining up with TRBD1. The CDR3 has 15 residues. CDR1 MDHEN and CDR2 SYDVKM come from the germline V gene. The CDR3 DNA is TGTGCCAGCAGCGTATTCGGGACAGGGGGCAACGTCCTGACTTTC. The encoded protein is CASSVFGTGGNVLTF. Full variable domain (outside the CDR3, taken from reference TRBV28 and TRBJ2-6): DVKVTQSSRYLVKRTGEKVFLECVQDMDHENMFWYRQDPGLGLRLIYFSYDVKMKEKGDIPEGYSVSREKKERFSLILESASTNQTSMYLCASSVFGTGGNVLTFGAGSRLTVL.

Worth noting for this clonotype: As the CDR3 is not closed by the conserved phenylalanine or tryptophan, this likely results from a read error. The DNA is left out, because the CDR3 cannot be placed on it with certainty; the CDR3 is given as TCRdb lists it. J is TRBJ1-6 and V is TRBV11-2; TRBD1 is the table's D call and was not checked against the DNA. The length of the CDR3 is 14 amino acids, counting both ends. Germline V gene data show CDR1 as SGHAT and CDR2 as FQNNGV. The CDR3 loop reads CASSLDRGNTPFHI.

On this clonotype itself: This may arise from a read error, as a much more abundant clone is one base away. The rearrangement joins TRBV18 to TRBJ2-1, with a weak D call TRBD2 (6 bases). CDR3 length: 15 residues. Germline assignment: CDR1 KGHSH and CDR2 LQKENI. CDR3 sequence (DNA): TGTGCCAGCTCACTGTCAGCGGGTGAAAACAATGAGCGGTTCTTC. Translating it yields CASSLSAGENNERFF.

This clonotype was seen many times. The chain recombines TRBV20-1 with TRBJ1-5, with D uncertain. With 0 bases removed from V and 6 bases from J, the gap between germline ends came to 24 bases. From germline, CDR1 is DFQATT and CDR2 SNEGSKA (reference sequence). This CDR3 contains 18 residues. The DNA for the CDR3 is TGCAGTGCTAGAGATATTCGTGGTGCGGGTTCCTTCGCTCAGCCCCAGCATTTT. Protein sequence: CSARDIRGAGSFAQPQHF.

Note on this clonotype: No conserved phenylalanine or tryptophan is present at the end of the CDR3, so a read error is the likely explanation. V gene TRBV12-3 or TRBV12-4 combines with J gene TRBJ2-7; D not certain. The CDR3 runs to 11 residues. The germline V and J ends were trimmed by 5 bases and 7 bases, with 9 bases remaining between them. DNA for the CDR3: TGTGCCAGCAGTGAGTTGGAAGAGCAGTACCTC. This gives the protein CASSELEEQYL.

Details on this clonotype: Mismatch with germline at one junction end may stem from a read error. The gene calls are TRBV11-2 and TRBJ1-1; TRBD1 aligns across 8 bases. Germline CDR1 is SGHAT and CDR2 is FQNNGV. The CDR3 is made up of 15 amino acids. The CDR3 sequence: CASSFAGRGLRVAFF. As DNA, the CDR3 is TGTGCCAGTAGCTTCGCTGGCAGGGGGCTACGAGTAGCCTTCTTT. Based on the CDR3 plus reference TRBV11-2 and TRBJ1-1, the full variable domain is EAGVAQSPRYKIIEKRQSVAFWCNPISGHATLYWYQQILGQGPKLLIQFQNNGVVDDSQLPKDRFSAERLKGVDSTLKIQPAKLEDSAVYLCASSFAGRGLRVAFFGQGTRLTVV.

This clonotype was recorded a few times. A read error may produce the germline difference seen at one junction end. This rearrangement joins TRBV11-3 to TRBJ1-1; 8 bases align to TRBD1. Per germline, CDR1 SGHNT and CDR2 YENEEA. The CDR3 runs to 14 residues. CDR3 region: CASSQTGVNAEAFF. Written as DNA, the CDR3 is TGTGCCAGCAGTCAGACAGGGGTGAACGCTGAAGCTTTCTTT.

Regarding this clonotype: This may come from a read error, since a much larger clone is one base off. V gene TRBV2 combines with J gene TRBJ2-1, with 10 bases identical to TRBD1. The CDR3 has 14 amino acids. V lost 7 bases to trimming and J lost 5 bases; unmatched junction nucleotides: 5. Germline V gene lookup returns CDR1 SNHLY and CDR2 FYNNEI. Written as DNA, the CDR3 is TGTGCCAGCATCCGACAGGGGGCCCACAATGAGCAGTTCTTC. It specifies CASIRQGAHNEQFF.

This clonotype was counted only a few times. The germline gene is not matched at one end of the junction; a read error may be the cause. The chain links TRBV11-2 to TRBJ1-3, with D tentatively TRBD1 (6 bases). CDR3 size: 15 residues. CDR1 and CDR2 (germline): SGHAT, FQNNGV. The CDR3 DNA sequence: TGTGTCAGCAGTTCACAGGGATTCTCTGGAAACACCATATACTTT. Its translation: CVSSSQGFSGNTIYF.

This clonotype was observed a handful of times. The chain has TRBV6-4 and TRBJ1-6; D is uncertain. Trimming took off 0 bases at V and 9 bases at J, with 12 bases between the two ends. The CDR3 has 15 residues. Germline CDR1 reads MRHNA; CDR2 reads SNTAGT. The CDR3: CASSDSPRAGSPLHF. As DNA, the CDR3 is TGTGCCAGCAGTGACTCTCCTCGGGCGGGTTCACCCCTCCACTTT.

In its sample, this clonotype was seen once. A junction end diverges from the germline sequence, so it may reflect a read error. The chain carries TRBV6-2 or TRBV6-3 and TRBJ2-1, with D uncertain. The germline V gene has CDR1 MNHEY and CDR2 SVGEGT. The CDR3 is made up of 13 amino acids. The CDR3, as DNA: TGTGCCAGTGGTTACCTCTCCTACAGTGAGCAGTTCTTC. Protein: CASGYLSYSEQFF.

Points on this clonotype: The junction departs from the called germline gene at one end, perhaps through a read error. The chain combines TRBV9 with TRBJ2-1, with TRBD2 identical over 14 bases. The CDR3 extends over 15 amino acids. CDR1 and CDR2 (germline): SGDLS, YYNGEE. The DNA of the CDR3 is TGTGCCAGCAGCGCCACCGGGACTAGCGGGGGTGAGCAGCTCTTC. The encoded protein is CASSATGTSGGEQLF.

With regard to this clonotype: Given the absence of the conserved phenylalanine or tryptophan at the CDR3 end, a read error is likely. V is TRBV11-2 and J is TRBJ1-5; D gene unclear. Germline V gene sequence: CDR1 SGHAT, CDR2 FQNNGV. The CDR3 is 14 amino acids. V gave up 5 bases and J gave up 9 bases, with 17 bases separating them. The DNA of the CDR3 is TGTGCCAGCAGCAATTGGGAATATGTAGTGCCCCAGCATATT. It encodes CASSNWEYVVPQHI.

A remark on this clonotype: The junction departs from germline at one end; a sequencing error may be responsible. The chain uses TRBV6-5 and TRBJ2-2; 9 bases are shared with TRBD1. The CDR3 spans 16 residues. Germline assignment: CDR1 MNHEY and CDR2 SVGAGI. The CDR3 region is CAGSRFTGTGTGELLF. For the CDR3, the DNA is TGTGCCGGCAGTCGATTTACCGGGACAGGGACCGGAGAGCTGCTTTTT.

In the case of this clonotype: As the CDR3 is not closed by the conserved phenylalanine or tryptophan, this likely results from a read error. The CDR3 region is CTSSERDRGIYEQYL. In DNA, the CDR3 is TGTACCAGCAGTGAGCGGGACAGGGGGATCTACGAACAGTACCTC. This rearrangement joins TRBV6-1 to TRBJ2-7, with TRBD1 matching 11 bases. The CDR3 totals 15 residues. Germline V CDR1 and CDR2: MNHNS, SASEGT.

Remarks on this clonotype: One junction end does not reproduce the germline sequence, and a read error may be involved. This chain uses TRBV6-1 with TRBJ2-2, with 8 bases that match TRBD1. The germline gives CDR1 MNHNS, CDR2 SASEGT. The CDR3 length is 13 residues. The CDR3 here is CANQGQATGEPFF. CDR3 coding DNA: TGTGCCAATCAGGGACAGGCTACCGGGGAGCCGTTTTTT.

Notes on this clonotype: A junction end diverges from the germline sequence, so it may reflect a read error. The V and J genes are TRBV11-3 and TRBJ2-7, with D possibly being TRBD1 or TRBD2 (5 bases each). The CDR3 consists of 16 residues. The germline V gene encodes CDR1 SGHNT and CDR2 YENEEA. CDR3 loop: CASSLDGTSGFCEQHF. The CDR3 DNA reads as TGTGCCAGCAGCTTAGATGGGACCAGCGGATTTTGCGAGCAGCACTTC.